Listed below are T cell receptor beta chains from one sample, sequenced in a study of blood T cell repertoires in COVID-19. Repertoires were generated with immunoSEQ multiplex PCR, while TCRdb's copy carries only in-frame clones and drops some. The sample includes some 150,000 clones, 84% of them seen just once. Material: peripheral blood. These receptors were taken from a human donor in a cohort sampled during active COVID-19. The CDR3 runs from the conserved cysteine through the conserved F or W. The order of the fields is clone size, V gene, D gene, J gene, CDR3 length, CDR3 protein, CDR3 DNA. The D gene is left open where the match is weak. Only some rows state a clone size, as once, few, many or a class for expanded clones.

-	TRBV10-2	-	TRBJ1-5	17	CASSESPLPEGNQPQHF	TGCGCCAGCAGTGAGTCCCCTTTACCGGAGGGCAATCAGCCCCAGCATTTT
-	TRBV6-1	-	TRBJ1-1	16	CASSEQGGPFNTEAFF	TGTGCCAGCAGTGAACAGGGAGGACCCTTCAACACTGAAGCTTTCTTT
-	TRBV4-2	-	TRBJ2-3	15	CASSQGQLGGDTQYF	TGTGCCAGCAGCCAAGGGCAACTTGGGGGGGATACGCAGTATTTT
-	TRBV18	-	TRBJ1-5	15	CASSPSGGSNQPQHF	TGTGCCAGCTCCCCCTCGGGGGGTAGCAATCAGCCCCAGCATTTT
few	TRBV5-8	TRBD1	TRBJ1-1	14	CASRETGINTEAFF	TGTGCCAGCAGGGAGACAGGGATTAACACTGAAGCTTTCTTT
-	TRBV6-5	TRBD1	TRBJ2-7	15	CASSYGDSSSYEQYF	TGTGCCAGCAGTTACGGGGACAGTAGCTCCTACGAGCAGTACTTC
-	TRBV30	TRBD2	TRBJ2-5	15	CAWSEGTSGLETQYF	TGTGCCTGGAGTGAGGGGACTAGCGGGTTGGAGACCCAGTACTTC
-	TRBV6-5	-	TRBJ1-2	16	CASSYSVGVTNYGYTF	TGTGCCAGCAGTTATTCGGTGGGCGTTACTAACTATGGCTACACCTTC
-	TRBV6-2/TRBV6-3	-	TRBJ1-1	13	CASSSAGATEAFF	TGTGCCAGCAGTTCGGCAGGGGCCACTGAAGCTTTCTTT
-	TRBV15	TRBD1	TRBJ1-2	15	CATSREHRGSEGYTF	TGTGCCACCAGCAGAGAGCACAGGGGAAGTGAGGGCTACACCTTC
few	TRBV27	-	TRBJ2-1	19	CASSIFPYRDLSSYNEQFF	TGTGCCAGCAGTATCTTCCCATACAGGGACCTAAGCTCCTACAATGAGCAGTTCTTC
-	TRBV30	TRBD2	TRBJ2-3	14	CAWSRFSGVDTQYF	TGTGCCTGGAGTAGGTTTAGCGGGGTTGATACGCAGTATTTT
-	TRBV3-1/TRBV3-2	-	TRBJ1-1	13	CASRHTLNTEAFF	TGTGCCAGCAGGCACACCCTGAACACTGAAGCTTTCTTT
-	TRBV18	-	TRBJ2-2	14	CASSRLVGTGELFF	TGTGCCAGCTCTCGACTAGTGGGCACCGGGGAGCTGTTTTTT
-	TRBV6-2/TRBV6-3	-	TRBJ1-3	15	CASSDLWSAGNTIYF	TGTGCCAGCAGCGATCTTTGGAGTGCTGGAAACACCATATATTTT
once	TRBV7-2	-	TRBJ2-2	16	CASSLAEVRAAGELFF	TGTGCCAGCAGCTTAGCGGAGGTCCGAGCCGCCGGGGAGCTGTTTTTT
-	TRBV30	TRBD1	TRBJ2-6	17	CAWSQQTGISGANVLTF	TGTGCCTGGAGTCAGCAGACAGGGATATCTGGGGCCAACGTCCTGACTTTC
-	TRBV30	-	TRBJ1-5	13	CAWSTGIDQPQHF	TGTGCCTGGAGTACGGGGATTGATCAGCCCCAGCATTTT
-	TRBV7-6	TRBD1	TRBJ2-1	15	CASSLGTGGTDEQFF	TGTGCCAGCAGCCTCGGGACAGGGGGCACGGATGAGCAGTTCTTC
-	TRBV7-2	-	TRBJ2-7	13	CASLNGVAYEQYF	TGTGCCAGCCTCAACGGGGTTGCCTACGAGCAGTACTTC
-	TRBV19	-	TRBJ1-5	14	CASSPAGKGQPQHF	TGTGCCAGTAGTCCAGCAGGGAAAGGTCAGCCCCAGCATTTT
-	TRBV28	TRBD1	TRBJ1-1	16	CASPPNSPGQGPEAFF	TGTGCCAGCCCCCCGAACTCTCCGGGACAGGGACCTGAAGCTTTCTTT
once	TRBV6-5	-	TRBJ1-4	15	CASSYSTGSNEKLFF	TGTGCCAGCAGTTACTCGACGGGAAGTAATGAAAAACTGTTTTTT
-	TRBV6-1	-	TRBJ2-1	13	CASSEARGYEQFF	TGTGCCAGCAGTGAAGCCCGGGGATATGAGCAGTTCTTC
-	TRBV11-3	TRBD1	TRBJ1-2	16	CASSLGGQGIHYGYTF	TGTGCCAGCAGCTTAGGGGGACAGGGGATCCACTATGGCTACACCTTC
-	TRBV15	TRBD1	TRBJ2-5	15	CATSGHRDREETQYF	TGTGCCACCAGCGGACACCGGGACAGGGAAGAGACCCAGTACTTC
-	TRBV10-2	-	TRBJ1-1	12	CASSEIQGRAFF	TGCGCCAGCAGTGAGATACAGGGTAGAGCTTTCTTT
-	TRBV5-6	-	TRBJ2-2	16	CASTGPRGRDTGELFF	TGTGCCAGCACCGGTCCTAGGGGGAGGGACACCGGGGAGCTGTTTTTT
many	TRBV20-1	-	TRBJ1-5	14	CSASDFGGNQPQHF	TGCAGTGCTAGTGATTTCGGAGGCAATCAGCCCCAGCATTTT
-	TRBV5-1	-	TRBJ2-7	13	CASSPRESGEQYF	TGCGCCAGCAGCCCCCGGGAGTCCGGCGAGCAGTACTTC
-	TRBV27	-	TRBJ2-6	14	CASSLQSGANVLTF	TGTGCCAGCAGTTTACAGTCTGGGGCCAACGTCCTGACTTTC
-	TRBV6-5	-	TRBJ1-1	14	CASSPTFVGDEAFF	TGTGCCAGCAGCCCAACCTTTGTAGGAGATGAAGCTTTCTTT
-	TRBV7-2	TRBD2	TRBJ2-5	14	CASSLLRGWQTQYF	TGTGCCAGCAGCTTATTGCGGGGGTGGCAGACCCAGTACTTC
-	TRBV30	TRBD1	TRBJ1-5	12	CAWDRESQPQHF	TGTGCCTGGGACAGGGAAAGTCAGCCCCAGCATTTT
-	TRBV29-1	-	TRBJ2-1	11	CSLSSGREQFF	TGCAGTCTCTCGTCCGGTCGGGAGCAGTTCTTC
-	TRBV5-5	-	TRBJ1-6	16	CASSSEGPSGSSPLHF	TGTGCCAGCAGCTCCGAGGGCCCCAGCGGGAGTTCACCCCTCCACTTT
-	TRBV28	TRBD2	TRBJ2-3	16	CASTLWGGGGTDTQYF	TGTGCCAGCACCCTTTGGGGCGGGGGGGGCACAGATACGCAGTATTTT
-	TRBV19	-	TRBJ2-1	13	CASSKGLYNEQFF	TGTGCCAGTAGTAAGGGACTCTACAATGAGCAGTTCTTC
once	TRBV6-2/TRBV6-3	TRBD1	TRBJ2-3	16	CASSYFGTAKSDTQYF	TGTGCCAGCAGTTACTTCGGGACAGCGAAATCGGATACGCAGTATTTT
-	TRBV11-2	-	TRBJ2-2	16	CASSLDLPGSTGELFF	TGTGCCAGCAGCTTAGATCTGCCGGGATCCACCGGGGAGCTGTTTTTT
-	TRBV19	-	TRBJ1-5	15	CASSIDPARNLPQHF	TGTGCCAGTAGTATAGACCCTGCGCGCAATCTTCCCCAGCATTTT
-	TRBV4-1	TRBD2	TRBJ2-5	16	CASSPGGGGIEETQYF	TGCGCCAGCAGCCCAGGCGGCGGGGGGATTGAAGAGACCCAGTACTTC
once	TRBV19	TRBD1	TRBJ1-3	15	CASPGQGARGNTIYF	TGTGCCAGCCCGGGACAGGGGGCGCGAGGAAACACCATATATTTT
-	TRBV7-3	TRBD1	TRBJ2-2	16	CASSPRDREGVGELFF	TGTGCCAGCAGCCCGCGGGACAGGGAAGGCGTCGGGGAGCTGTTTTTT
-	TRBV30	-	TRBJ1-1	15	CAWTGEGWENTEAFF	TGTGCCTGGACCGGGGAGGGTTGGGAAAACACTGAAGCTTTCTTT
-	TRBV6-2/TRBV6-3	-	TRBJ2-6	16	CASSYSGGDGANVLTF	TGTGCCAGCAGTTACTCCGGGGGAGACGGGGCCAACGTCCTGACTTTC
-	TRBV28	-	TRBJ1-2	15	CASEPGGGGGYGYTF	TGTGCCAGCGAACCCGGCGGAGGGGGAGGGTATGGCTACACCTTC
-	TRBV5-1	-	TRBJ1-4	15	CASSLGSSPNEKLFF	TGCGCCAGCAGCTTGGGTTCGTCCCCTAATGAAAAACTGTTTTTT
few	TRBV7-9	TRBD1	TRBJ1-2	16	CASSAGDREFDYGYTF	TGTGCCAGCAGCGCCGGGGACAGGGAATTCGACTATGGCTACACCTTC